This T cell receptor beta chain is drawn from a study of cytomegalovirus exposure and HLA in healthy donors. Study-level results: A later analysis showed HLA-associated TCR beta chains outstripping equally common others in clonal expansion. TCR beta sequences reportedly predicted the HLA-A and HLA-B alleles of most subjects accurately. High specificity and sensitivity for cytomegalovirus status were reported for the classifier.

Use of 60 Vbeta and 13 Jbeta primers characterized the PCR. As processed by the authors: An analysis performed later counted around 80 million unique TCR beta chains (approximately 10 million of them shared). The assay was immunoSEQ multiplex PCR, and TCRdb's table has in-frame clones only and misses some. The DNA was the basis for D and trimming; V, J and clone size are from that table. Here the sample spans around 200,000 clones, 82% being singletons. Turning to this clone: Its antigen is not known.

Germline V lookup: CDR1 SEHNR, CDR2 FQNEAQ (reference sequence). The CDR3 consists of 16 residues. J gave up 5 bases and V 5 bases, and 10 bases lay outside the gene matches. This TCR came from a woman aged 40 to 49 in good health and CMV-seronegative. Sequenced: PBMCs. This chain uses TRBV7-9 with TRBJ2-2; TRBD2 matches 8 bases. In DNA form, the CDR3 reads TGTGCCAGCAGCCCCCGGGCGGGGGGCGGAACCGGGGAGCTGTTTTTT. This gives the protein CASSPRAGGGTGELFF.